A single TCR beta chain is shown here with its context. Sequenced by immunoSEQ multiplex PCR; TCRdb stores in-frame clones only, minus some. The sample includes 41,000 or so clones, 80% to 90% of them seen just once. J lost 6 bases, V lost 5 bases, and 13 bases had no gene match. The CDR3 length is 16 residues. CDR1 SGHAT and CDR2 FQNNGV come from the germline V gene. The sample comes from a study of OX40 agonist ivuxolimab in advanced cancers. Study at large: Patients received ivuxolimab, an intravenous treatment, every 2 weeks at 0.01 to 10 mg/kg. Eligibility admitted prior anti-PD-1, anti-PD-L1 or anti-CTLA-4 therapy; around 41% had some. Of the patients, three showed partial responses, one with hepatocellular carcinoma and two with cutaneous melanoma.

The input for sequencing was CD4+ or CD8+ T cells sorted from blood, taken in a trial of the OX40 agonist ivuxolimab. This rearrangement joins TRBV11-2 to TRBJ1-5; TRBD1 matches 7 bases. This receptor was taken from an adult with an advanced solid tumor such as melanoma, head and neck, liver or kidney cancer. CDR3 protein: CASSPIQGKRRQPQHF. The CDR3, as DNA: TGTGCCAGCAGCCCAATACAGGGGAAAAGACGTCAGCCCCAGCATTTT.